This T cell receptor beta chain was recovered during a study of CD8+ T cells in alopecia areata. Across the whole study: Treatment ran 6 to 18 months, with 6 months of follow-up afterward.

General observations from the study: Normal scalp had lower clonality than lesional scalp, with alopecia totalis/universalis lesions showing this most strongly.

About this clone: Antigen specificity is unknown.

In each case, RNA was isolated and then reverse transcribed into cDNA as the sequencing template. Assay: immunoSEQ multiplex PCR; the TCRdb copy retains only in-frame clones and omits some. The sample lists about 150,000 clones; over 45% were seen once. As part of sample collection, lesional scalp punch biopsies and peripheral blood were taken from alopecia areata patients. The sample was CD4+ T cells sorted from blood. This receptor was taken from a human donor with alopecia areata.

CDR3 coding DNA: TGTGCCAGCAGTGAAGGTCTAGTTGAGACCCAGTACTTC. It is translated as CASSEGLVETQYF. The chain combines TRBV2 with TRBJ2-5, with D unresolved. Germline V gene sequence: CDR1 SNHLY, CDR2 FYNNEI. The length of the CDR3 is 13 residues. With 1 base removed from V and 5 bases from J, the gap between germline ends came to 8 bases. Supplemented by reference TRBV2 and TRBJ2-5, the full variable domain reads EPEVTQTPSHQVTQMGQEVILRCVPISNHLYFYWYRQILGQKVEFLVSFYNNEISEKSEIFDDQFSVERPDGSNFTLKIRSTKLEDSAMYFCASSEGLVETQYFGPGTRLLVL.